These 28 T cell receptor beta chains came from one sample sequenced in a study of cytomegalovirus exposure and HLA in healthy donors. PCR primers comprised 60 Vbeta and 13 Jbeta primers. The protocol was immunoSEQ multiplex PCR, while the TCRdb copy is restricted to in-frame clones and leaves out a portion. The sample yields just under 250,000 clones, 82% seen once. Sequenced input: PBMCs. The receptors were gathered from a woman aged 40 to 55 in good health and CMV-seropositive.

This chain uses TRBV2 with TRBJ1-3; TRBD1 matches 10 bases. The CDR3 has 15 amino acids. J lost 4 bases, V lost 7 bases, and 7 bases had no gene match. CDR1 SNHLY and CDR2 FYNNEI come from the germline V gene. CDR3 DNA: TGTGCCAGCACTAGGGACAGGGGCTTAGGAAACACCATATATTTT. Translation: CASTRDRGLGNTIYF.

This clone was seen once. The chain joins TRBV30 to TRBJ2-6; D not certain. Trimming removed 4 bases at V and 0 bases at J, with 4 bases between. The germline V gene encodes CDR1 GTSNPN and CDR2 SVGIG (reference sequence). This CDR3 has 13 amino acids. The CDR3 is CAWINSGANVLTF. The CDR3 bases are TGTGCCTGGATCAACTCTGGGGCCAACGTCCTGACTTTC.

This clone occurred once. The CDR3 spells CASSVPPQGALGYTF. CDR3 nucleotide sequence: TGTGCCAGCAGCGTACCACCCCAGGGGGCGCTTGGCTACACCTTC. The chain carries TRBV9 and TRBJ1-2; TRBD1 matches at 8 bases. CDR1 is SGDLS, CDR2 YYNGEE, per germline. V was pared by 1 base and J by 7 bases, with 9 bases of the junction left unmatched. This CDR3 is built from 15 residues.

The chain recombines TRBV7-9 with TRBJ1-1; D uncertain. The germline CDR1 and CDR2 sequences are SEHNR and FQNEAQ (reference sequence). V was pared by 8 bases and J by 5 bases, with 12 bases between. There are 12 residues in the CDR3. CDR3 sequence: CASSGKKTEAFF. For the CDR3, the DNA is TGTGCCAGCTCCGGGAAAAAAACTGAAGCTTTCTTT.

This chain uses TRBV10-3 with TRBJ1-1, with D possibly matching TRBD1 (6 bases). The CDR3 runs 12 residues. With 6 bases removed from V and 8 bases from J, the gap between germline ends came to 13 bases. Looked up from germline, CDR1 is ENHRY and CDR2 is SYGVKD. CDR3 sequence: CAIRQTGSEAFF. In DNA, the CDR3 is TGTGCCATCAGGCAGACAGGAAGCGAAGCTTTCTTT.

The rearrangement joins TRBV28 to TRBJ2-5; no definite D call. Trimming cost V 7 bases and J 2 bases, with 8 bases left between them. Germline CDR1 and CDR2: MDHEN and SYDVKM. The CDR3 has 12 residues. The CDR3 DNA follows: TGTGCCAGCACCACCACACAAGAGACCCAGTACTTC. This codes for CASTTTQETQYF. Full variable domain (missing parts from reference TRBV28 and TRBJ2-5): DVKVTQSSRYLVKRTGEKVFLECVQDMDHENMFWYRQDPGLGLRLIYFSYDVKMKEKGDIPEGYSVSREKKERFSLILESASTNQTSMYLCASTTTQETQYFGPGTRLLVL.

The J gene is TRBJ2-3, the V gene TRBV6-4; a weak D match, TRBD1 (6 bases). There are 14 residues in the CDR3. Germline values: CDR1 MRHNA, CDR2 SNTAGT. The V end was cut by 6 bases, the J end by 2 bases, with 12 bases between. The CDR3 is CASSPGQATDTQYF. The CDR3 DNA reads as TGTGCCAGCAGCCCGGGACAAGCCACAGATACGCAGTATTTT.

This clone occurred once. The chain carries TRBV7-9 and TRBJ2-2; 7 bases are a match to TRBD2. Trimming removed 5 bases from V and 4 bases from J; junction bases left unmatched: 10. Germline V lookup: CDR1 SEHNR, CDR2 FQNEAQ (reference sequence). CDR3 size: 16 residues. The CDR3 spells CASSPLGAGSTGELFF. The DNA of the CDR3 is TGTGCCAGCAGCCCCCTGGGAGCGGGAAGCACCGGGGAGCTGTTTTTT.

The J gene is TRBJ2-7, the V gene TRBV30, with D maybe TRBD2 (7 bases). CDR3 length: 14 residues. The germline gives CDR1 GTSNPN, CDR2 SVGIG (reference sequence). V was pared by 2 bases and J by 7 bases, with 18 bases between. For the CDR3, the DNA is TGTGCCTGGAGTACTAAAGGGGGGGCGGGGGAGCAGTACTTC. It yields the protein CAWSTKGGAGEQYF.

The V and J genes are TRBV11-3 and TRBJ2-1, with TRBD2 matching 7 bases. CDR3 length equals 14 residues. V gave up 2 bases and J gave up 9 bases; unmatched junction bases: 7. Germline V gives CDR1 SGHNT, CDR2 YENEEA. CDR3 amino acids: CASSLPTGGIEQFF. The DNA of the CDR3 is TGTGCCAGCAGCTTACCCACCGGGGGGATTGAGCAGTTCTTC.

The chain joins TRBV7-2 to TRBJ2-7; D gene unclear. The CDR3 covers 14 residues. Germline lookup yields CDR1 SGHTA and CDR2 FQGNSA. Trimming removed 1 base from V and 3 bases from J, with 10 bases in between. Here the CDR3 DNA reads TGTGCCAGCAGCTTAGTAGGAGAAATCTACGAGCAGTACTTC. Protein product: CASSLVGEIYEQYF.

This clone was counted between two and nine times. The rearrangement links TRBV19 to TRBJ1-5, with D unresolved. Trimming left V 4 bases short and J 3 bases short, with 13 bases between. The CDR3 has 15 residues. Germline lookup yields CDR1 LNHDA and CDR2 SQIVND (reference sequence). As DNA, the CDR3 is TGTGCCAGTAGTAATGGTTTTGCGGCCAATCAGCCCCAGCATTTT. It encodes CASSNGFAANQPQHF.

The rearrangement uses TRBV5-8 and TRBJ1-4; tentative D call: TRBD1 (5 bases). The V gene lost 4 bases and the J gene lost 7 bases, with 17 bases spanning the gap. CDR3 length: 15 amino acids. Germline V lookup: CDR1 SGHTS, CDR2 YDEGEE. The CDR3 bases are TGTGCCAGCAGCCCGGGAAGGCAGGGAGGTGAAAAACTGTTTTTT. Protein product: CASSPGRQGGEKLFF.

The chain has TRBV5-6 and TRBJ2-3, with TRBD2 matching 11 bases. The CDR3 runs to 17 residues. The J segment lost 4 bases and the V segment lost 2 bases, leaving 9 bases of the junction unmatched. Per germline, CDR1 SGHDT and CDR2 YYEEEE. The CDR3 reads CASSFRALAGGPDTQYF. In DNA form, the CDR3 reads TGTGCCAGCAGCTTCCGGGCCTTAGCGGGGGGGCCAGATACGCAGTATTTT.

The V and J genes are TRBV4-2 and TRBJ2-5; TRBD1 matches 9 bases. V lost 5 bases and J lost 0; bases outside the gene matches: 7. Germline CDR1 LGHNA, CDR2 YNFKEQ. There are 16 residues in the CDR3. The CDR3 sequence is CASSSRGTGNQETQYF. The CDR3 DNA reads as TGTGCCAGCAGCTCCCGTGGGACAGGGAACCAAGAGACCCAGTACTTC.

The chain joins TRBV29-1 to TRBJ2-1; possibly TRBD2 for D (5 bases). Germline V gives CDR1 SQVTM, CDR2 ANQGSEA. The CDR3 totals 13 residues. Trimming took 0 bases from V and 7 from J, leaving 10 bases between them. CDR3 bases: TGCAGCGTTGAAGAGGACTCCTTAAATGAGCAGTTCTTC. Protein: CSVEEDSLNEQFF.

The rearrangement joins TRBV7-8 to TRBJ1-1; D remains ambiguous. The CDR3 length is 15 residues. Germline assignment: CDR1 SGHVS and CDR2 FQNEAQ. V dropped 0 bases and J dropped 1 base, with 9 bases sitting between them. DNA for the CDR3: TGTGCCAGCAGCTTAGCGCTTGCAGGGAACACTGAAGCTTTCTTT. It encodes CASSLALAGNTEAFF.

The chain employs TRBV6-5 and TRBJ2-3, with 8 nucleotides matching TRBD2. This CDR3 is built from 15 residues. The ends lost 6 bases at V and 5 bases at J; junction bases unmatched: 10. CDR1 is MNHEY, CDR2 SVGAGI, per germline. In DNA, the CDR3 is TGTGCCAGCAGGGTGACTAGCGCCATGGGAGATACGCAGTATTTT. Residues: CASRVTSAMGDTQYF.

The chain joins TRBV2 to TRBJ2-7, with TRBD1 matching over 8 bases. Germline CDR1 and CDR2: SNHLY and FYNNEI. The CDR3 totals 17 residues. J lost 2 bases, V lost 9 bases, and 18 bases had no gene match. The CDR3 coding sequence is TGTGCCAGTAATCGCCACTCCTCCGGGACAGGAACCTACGAGCAGTACTTC. Translation gives CASNRHSSGTGTYEQYF.

The chain uses TRBV19 and TRBJ1-5; unclear D gene. The V gene lost 8 bases and the J gene lost 0 bases, with 14 bases spanning the gap. Germline-derived CDR1 and CDR2 are LNHDA and SQIVND (reference sequence). CDR3 length: 15 residues. The CDR3: CASVMEFSSNQPQHF. The CDR3 bases are TGTGCCAGTGTAATGGAGTTTTCTAGCAATCAGCCCCAGCATTTT.

The chain recombines TRBV7-2 with TRBJ2-1; 9 positions match TRBD1. The CDR3 totals 17 residues. The germline V gene has CDR1 SGHTA and CDR2 FQGNSA. V shed 5 bases, J shed 1 base, and the junction held 9 bases outside the gene matches. The CDR3 DNA sequence: TGTGCCAGCAGCCGCGGACAGGGGAAGGGGTCCTACAATGAGCAGTTCTTC. Translating gives CASSRGQGKGSYNEQFF.

The table lists this clone with a few counts. The CDR3 protein is CASSAGHVNTEAFF. The CDR3, as DNA: TGTGCCAGCAGCGCGGGACACGTGAACACTGAAGCTTTCTTT. The chain is built from TRBV9 and TRBJ1-1, with TRBD1 as a possible D gene (6 bases). Germline CDR1 is SGDLS and CDR2 is YYNGEE. Trimming took off 3 bases at V and 0 bases at J, with 9 bases between the two ends. The CDR3 is made up of 14 amino acids. The full variable domain, rest sourced from reference TRBV9 and TRBJ1-1, is DSGVTQTPKHLITATGQRVTLRCSPRSGDLSVYWYQQSLDQGLQFLIQYYNGEERAKGNILERFSAQQFPDLHSELNLSSLELGDSALYFCASSAGHVNTEAFFGQGTRLTVV.

A remark on this clone: Its ends do not fully match the called genes, so a read error is possible. V gene TRBV25-1 combines with J gene TRBJ1-2; D might be TRBD1 (6 bases). This CDR3 region has 12 residues. CDR1 is MGHDK, CDR2 SYGVNS, per germline. The CDR3 protein is CVSSTQGQGYTF. The CDR3, as DNA: TGTGTCAGCAGTACACAGGGACAAGGCTACACCTTC.

The gene calls are TRBV19 and TRBJ2-3, with D possibly TRBD1 on 5 matching bases. V lost 5 bases and J 2 bases, leaving 8 bases between the germline ends. Germline CDR1 is LNHDA and CDR2 is SQIVND (reference sequence). This CDR3 contains 13 residues. CDR3 in amino acids: CASSPDTTDTQYF. The CDR3 region has the DNA TGTGCCAGTAGTCCGGACACCACAGATACGCAGTATTTT.

This sequence joins TRBV29-1 and TRBJ1-2, with a weak D call TRBD1 (5 bases). The germline gives CDR1 SQVTM, CDR2 ANQGSEA. The CDR3 runs to 15 residues. V lost 7 bases to trimming and J lost 4 bases, with 22 bases between them. This chain's CDR3 is CSGGRRDSGAYGYTF. The CDR3 region has the DNA TGCAGCGGCGGCCGAAGGGACTCGGGCGCCTATGGCTACACCTTC. Full variable domain (missing parts from reference TRBV29-1 and TRBJ1-2): SAVISQKPSRDICQRGTSLTIQCQVDSQVTMMFWYRQQPGQSLTLIATANQGSEATYESGFVIDKFPISRPNLTFSTLTVSNMSPEDSSIYLCSGGRRDSGAYGYTFGSGTRLTVV.

The chain couples TRBV6-1 to TRBJ2-7; 10 nucleotides match TRBD2. The CDR3 covers 14 residues. Trimming cost V 6 bases and J 3 bases; bases outside gene matches: 5. The V gene's germline CDR1 is MNHNS and CDR2 SASEGT. The CDR3 spells CASRTGTSVYEQYF. CDR3 in DNA: TGTGCCAGCAGAACCGGGACTAGCGTCTACGAGCAGTACTTC.

The chain is built from TRBV7-6 and TRBJ2-1; D is unclear. The V gene lost 4 bases and the J gene lost 10 bases, with 14 bases spanning the gap. Germline CDR1 is SGHVS and CDR2 is FNYEAQ. This CDR3 is 13 amino acids long. This CDR3 is CASSSTSPMEQFF. The CDR3 nucleotides are TGTGCCAGCAGCTCGACTTCCCCTATGGAGCAGTTCTTC. The variable domain in full, completed from reference TRBV7-6 and TRBJ2-1, reads GAGVSQSPRYKVTKRGQDVALRCDPISGHVSLYWYRQALGQGPEFLTYFNYEAQQDKSGLPNDRFSAERPEGSISTLTIQRTEQRDSAMYRCASSSTSPMEQFFGPGTRLTVL.

The chain couples TRBV9 to TRBJ1-1; D possibly corresponds to TRBD1 (5 bases). With 5 bases removed from V and 11 bases from J, the gap between germline ends came to 16 bases. CDR1 and CDR2 (germline): SGDLS, YYNGEE. The CDR3 consists of 12 residues. The CDR3 bases are TGTGCCAGCAGTCAACTCGGGGGTCGGGCTTTCTTT. It encodes CASSQLGGRAFF.